This T cell receptor beta chain was sequenced during a study of blood T cell repertoires in COVID-19. The wider study: COVID-19 samples from acute and convalescent phases originated in the United States, Italy and Spain. PBMCs, B-cell-depleted T cells, or T cells provided the cDNA or gDNA that made up the material.

Comment on this clone: Other DNA variants within this sample encode the same CDR3.

The V end was cut by 2 bases, the J end by 4 bases, with 8 bases between. The CDR3 is 13 amino acids. CDR1 and CDR2 (germline): KGHSH, LQKENI. Authors' data handling: From reference gene primer amplification, estimates of nucleated cell counts were derived. TCRdb keeps only in-frame clones here, not all; method: immunoSEQ multiplex PCR. V and J calls and clone size are copied from that table; D and trimming were computed from the DNA. The table includes about 250,000 clones, 70% to 85% detected once. The sequenced sample was peripheral blood. The source is an elderly man with acute or convalescent COVID-19. The J gene is TRBJ1-2, the V gene TRBV18; D is possibly TRBD1 (5 bases). The CDR3 sequence: CASSPDSSYGYTF. In DNA form, the CDR3 reads TGTGCCAGCTCACCAGACAGCTCCTATGGCTACACCTTC.